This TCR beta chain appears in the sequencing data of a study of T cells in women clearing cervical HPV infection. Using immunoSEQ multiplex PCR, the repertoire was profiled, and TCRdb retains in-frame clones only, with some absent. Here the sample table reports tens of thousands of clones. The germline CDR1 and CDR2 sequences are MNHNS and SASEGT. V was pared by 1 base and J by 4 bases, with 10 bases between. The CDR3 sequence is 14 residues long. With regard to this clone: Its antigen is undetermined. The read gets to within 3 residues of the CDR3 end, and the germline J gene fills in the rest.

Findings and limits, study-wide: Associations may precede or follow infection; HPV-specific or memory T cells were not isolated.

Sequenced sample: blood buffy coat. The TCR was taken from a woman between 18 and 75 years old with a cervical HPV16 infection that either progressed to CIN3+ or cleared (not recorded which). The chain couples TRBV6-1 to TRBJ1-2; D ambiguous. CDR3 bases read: TGTGCCAGCAGTGAAGGAAGTACAGCCTATGGC. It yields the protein CASSEGSTAYG. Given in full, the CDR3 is CASSEGSTAYGYTF.